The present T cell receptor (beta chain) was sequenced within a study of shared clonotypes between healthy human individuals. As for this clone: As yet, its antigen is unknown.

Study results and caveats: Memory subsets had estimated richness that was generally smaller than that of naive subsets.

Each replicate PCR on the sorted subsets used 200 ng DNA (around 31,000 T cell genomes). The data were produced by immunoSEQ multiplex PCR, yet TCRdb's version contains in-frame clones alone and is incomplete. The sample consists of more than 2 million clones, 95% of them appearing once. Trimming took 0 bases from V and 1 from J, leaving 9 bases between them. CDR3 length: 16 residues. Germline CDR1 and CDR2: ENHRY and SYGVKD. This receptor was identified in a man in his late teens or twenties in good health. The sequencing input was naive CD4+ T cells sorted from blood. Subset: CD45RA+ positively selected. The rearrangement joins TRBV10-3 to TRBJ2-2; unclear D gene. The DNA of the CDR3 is TGTGCCATCAGTGAGTCGATACTGGGGAACACCGGGGAGCTGTTTTTT. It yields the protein CAISESILGNTGELFF.